The rows below give T cell receptor beta chains drawn from one sample of a study of identical twins. TCRdb re-called the 5' RACE reads through MiXCR, storing one row per CDR3 protein. This table holds 1,800,000 or so distinct CDR3 sequences, roughly a third found once. Sequences were obtained from cord blood. The receptors were sampled from a newborn girl in good health. Both conserved end residues are part of each CDR3. The order of the fields is V gene, D gene, clone size, J gene, CDR3 DNA, CDR3 protein. A D gene is named only where the DNA matches it firmly. Where a row states a size, it is once, few, many or the class of an expanded clone; other rows omit it.

V: TRBV12-3/TRBV12-4
D: TRBD1
size: few
J: TRBJ2-7
DNA: TGTGCCAGCACCCAACCCACAGGGGTGGGCGAGCAGTACTTC
CDR3: CASTQPTGVGEQYF

V: TRBV6-6
D: .
size: .
J: TRBJ1-5
DNA: TGTGCCAGCGGGGAGGGGGGGCAGCCCCAGCATTTT
CDR3: CASGEGGQPQHF

V: TRBV20-1
D: TRBD1
size: once
J: TRBJ1-5
DNA: TGCAGTGCTAAGACAGGGACTAGCAATCAGCCCCAGCATTTT
CDR3: CSAKTGTSNQPQHF

V: TRBV12-3/TRBV12-4
D: .
size: few
J: TRBJ2-3
DNA: TGTGCCAGCAGTTTCCGCCTCTTCTCGCGGGGAGTCGCAGATACGCAGTATTTT
CDR3: CASSFRLFSRGVADTQYF

V: TRBV6-1
D: TRBD1
size: .
J: TRBJ1-4
DNA: TGTGCCAGCAGTGAAGGAGACAGGGGCAATGAAAAACTGTTTTTT
CDR3: CASSEGDRGNEKLFF

V: TRBV18
D: TRBD2
size: .
J: TRBJ2-1
DNA: TGTGCCAGCTCACCTTTTACCGGGACTAGCGACAACAATGAGCAGTTCTTC
CDR3: CASSPFTGTSDNNEQFF

V: TRBV30
D: TRBD1
size: .
J: TRBJ2-7
DNA: TGTGCCTGGAGTGTGCAGGGGGAGAGCGAGCAGTACTTC
CDR3: CAWSVQGESEQYF

V: TRBV5-1
D: .
size: many
J: TRBJ2-5
DNA: TGCGCCAGCAGCTTCGGGACATCAGAAGAGACCCAGTACTTC
CDR3: CASSFGTSEETQYF

V: TRBV12-3/TRBV12-4
D: .
size: many
J: TRBJ1-2
DNA: TGTGCCAGCAGCTTACCGGGCGACTATGGCTACACCTTC
CDR3: CASSLPGDYGYTF

V: TRBV20-1
D: TRBD1
size: .
J: TRBJ1-2
DNA: TGCAGTGCTCCCCGGGACAGGGGGAACTATGGCTACACCTTC
CDR3: CSAPRDRGNYGYTF

V: TRBV20-1
D: TRBD1
size: .
J: TRBJ1-2
DNA: TGCAGTGCTAAAGGGACAGGGGGCGGCTATGGCTACACCTTC
CDR3: CSAKGTGGGYGYTF

V: TRBV20-1
D: TRBD2
size: many
J: TRBJ2-3
DNA: TGCAGTGCTAGGCGGGAGGGCGCAGATACGCAGTATTTT
CDR3: CSARREGADTQYF

V: TRBV12-3/TRBV12-4
D: .
size: .
J: TRBJ2-5
DNA: TGTGCCAGCAGTTTATCAGGGGTAGGGGAGACCCAGTACTTC
CDR3: CASSLSGVGETQYF

V: TRBV5-1
D: TRBD2
size: .
J: TRBJ2-7
DNA: TGCGCCAGCAGCTTGGTGGGATATAGCGGGAGGTGGACCTACAATGAGCAGTACTTC
CDR3: CASSLVGYSGRWTYNEQYF

V: TRBV20-1
D: TRBD1
size: few
J: TRBJ1-2
DNA: TGCAGTGCTAGTTTTGCAGGGGGTCTAAACTATGGCTACACCTTC
CDR3: CSASFAGGLNYGYTF

V: TRBV27
D: .
size: .
J: TRBJ2-7
DNA: TGTGTCAGCAGTTTATCGGCAGACTACGAGCAGTACTTC
CDR3: CVSSLSADYEQYF

V: TRBV4-1
D: TRBD2
size: .
J: TRBJ2-7
DNA: TGCGCCAGCAGCCAACGCGCGGGGGTAAGCTCCTACGAGCAGTACTTC
CDR3: CASSQRAGVSSYEQYF

V: TRBV12-3/TRBV12-4
D: TRBD1
size: .
J: TRBJ2-2
DNA: TGTGCCAGCAACCCTGGGACAGGGAACACCGGGGAGCTGTTTTTT
CDR3: CASNPGTGNTGELFF

V: TRBV29-1
D: .
size: .
J: TRBJ2-7
DNA: TGCAGCGTTGAGGGGGGGACAGGTGGAGGATACGAGAAGTACTTC
CDR3: CSVEGGTGGGYEKYF

V: TRBV27
D: .
size: .
J: TRBJ2-2
DNA: TGTGCCAGCAGTTTCTTTGGGGCGACCGGGGAGCTGTTTTTT
CDR3: CASSFFGATGELFF

V: TRBV25-1
D: .
size: once
J: TRBJ1-1
DNA: TGTGCCAGCAGTGATGGGAGTAGGGAGATTGGCACTGAAGCTTTCTTT
CDR3: CASSDGSREIGTEAFF

V: TRBV5-1
D: TRBD1
size: .
J: TRBJ1-4
DNA: TGCGCCAGCAGCTTGTATGTAGTCAGGGGGGAAAATGAAAAACTGTTTTTT
CDR3: CASSLYVVRGENEKLFF

V: TRBV5-1
D: .
size: few
J: TRBJ1-1
DNA: TGCGCCAGCAGCCCGAGACCCAGAGACACTGAAGCTTTCTTT
CDR3: CASSPRPRDTEAFF

V: TRBV25-1
D: .
size: .
J: TRBJ1-5
DNA: TGTGCCAGCAGTGTCCGGATTAGCAATCAGCCCCAGCATTTT
CDR3: CASSVRISNQPQHF

V: TRBV9
D: TRBD2
size: .
J: TRBJ2-5
DNA: TGTGCCAGCAGCGTCATGAGCGGGAGAAGCCAAGAGACCCAGTACTTC
CDR3: CASSVMSGRSQETQYF

V: TRBV12-3/TRBV12-4
D: TRBD1
size: few
J: TRBJ1-6
DNA: TGTGCCAGCAGTTTTGGAGACAGGGGCCCCAATTCACCCCTCCACTTT
CDR3: CASSFGDRGPNSPLHF

V: TRBV4-2
D: .
size: few
J: TRBJ1-5
DNA: TGTGCCAGCAGCCAAACCTCCACAGGCCCGAATCAGCCCCAGCATTTT
CDR3: CASSQTSTGPNQPQHF

V: TRBV20-1
D: .
size: few
J: TRBJ1-2
DNA: TGCAGTGCTAGTAAGCAGGGGAGGGATGGCTACACCTTC
CDR3: CSASKQGRDGYTF

V: TRBV7-9
D: .
size: many
J: TRBJ1-1
DNA: TGTGCCAGCAGCTTAGCGCAGGGTACCACTGAAGCTTTCTTT
CDR3: CASSLAQGTTEAFF

V: TRBV30
D: TRBD1
size: .
J: TRBJ1-2
DNA: TGTGCCTGTACCCGGACAGGGACCTCCTATGGCTACACCTTC
CDR3: CACTRTGTSYGYTF

V: TRBV6-8
D: TRBD2
size: .
J: TRBJ2-7
DNA: TGTGCCAGCGCGGATCTAATAGCGGGAGCCTTGGCCTACGAGCAGTACTTC
CDR3: CASADLIAGALAYEQYF

V: TRBV30
D: TRBD1
size: .
J: TRBJ2-1
DNA: TGTGCCTGGAGTGGGACAGGGGTCTATGAGCAGTTCTTC
CDR3: CAWSGTGVYEQFF

V: TRBV2
D: .
size: .
J: TRBJ2-3
DNA: TGTGCCAGCATCCACAGAGGTACAGATACGCAGTATTTT
CDR3: CASIHRGTDTQYF

V: TRBV2
D: .
size: .
J: TRBJ2-5
DNA: TGTGCCAGCACGGTTTCCAGGGAGACCCAGTACTTC
CDR3: CASTVSRETQYF

V: TRBV3-1
D: .
size: .
J: TRBJ2-7
DNA: TGTGCCAGCAGCCACTCGCGGGGTAATTACGAGCAGTACTTC
CDR3: CASSHSRGNYEQYF

V: TRBV6-5
D: .
size: few
J: TRBJ2-3
DNA: TGTGCCAGCAGCCCTTGGGAGGCCCACACAGATACGCAGTATTTT
CDR3: CASSPWEAHTDTQYF

V: TRBV6-5
D: TRBD1
size: few
J: TRBJ1-1
DNA: TGTGCCAGCAGACTCCGGGACAGGGACACTGAAGCTTTCTTT
CDR3: CASRLRDRDTEAFF

V: TRBV5-8
D: .
size: .
J: TRBJ1-2
DNA: TGTGCCAGCAGCTATTGGGCTCGGGGCTACACCTTC
CDR3: CASSYWARGYTF

V: TRBV4-1
D: .
size: few
J: TRBJ2-1
DNA: TGCGCCAGCAGCTCTTGGGGGAGCTCCTACAATGAGCAGTTCTTC
CDR3: CASSSWGSSYNEQFF

V: TRBV18
D: TRBD1
size: .
J: TRBJ1-5
DNA: TGTGCCAGCTCCCCACAGGGGGCTAATCAGCCCCAGCATTTT
CDR3: CASSPQGANQPQHF